Detailed here is one T cell receptor beta chain. As yet, its antigen is unknown. The data originate from a study of cytomegalovirus exposure and HLA in healthy donors. The study ran its PCR with 60 Vbeta and 13 Jbeta primers. Clones were sequenced by immunoSEQ multiplex PCR, and TCRdb holds only the in-frame ones, with some missing. Here the sample spans 180,000 or so clones, roughly 78% being singletons. Study findings and constraints: As a later analysis revealed, most CMV-associated TCR beta chains appeared HLA-restricted.

The length of the CDR3 is 15 residues. The germline CDR1 and CDR2 sequences are SGHTS and YDEGEE. The V end lost 0 bases, the J end lost 1 base, and 9 bases lay between the germline ends. The sample consisted of PBMCs. The sequence was collected from a woman between 25 and 40 years old in good health and CMV-seronegative. The V call is TRBV5-8, the J call TRBJ2-3, with D possibly being TRBD1 (6 bases). In DNA, the CDR3 is TGTGCCAGCAGCTTGGAAGGGGGTCGCACAGATACGCAGTATTTT. Translating gives CASSLEGGRTDTQYF.